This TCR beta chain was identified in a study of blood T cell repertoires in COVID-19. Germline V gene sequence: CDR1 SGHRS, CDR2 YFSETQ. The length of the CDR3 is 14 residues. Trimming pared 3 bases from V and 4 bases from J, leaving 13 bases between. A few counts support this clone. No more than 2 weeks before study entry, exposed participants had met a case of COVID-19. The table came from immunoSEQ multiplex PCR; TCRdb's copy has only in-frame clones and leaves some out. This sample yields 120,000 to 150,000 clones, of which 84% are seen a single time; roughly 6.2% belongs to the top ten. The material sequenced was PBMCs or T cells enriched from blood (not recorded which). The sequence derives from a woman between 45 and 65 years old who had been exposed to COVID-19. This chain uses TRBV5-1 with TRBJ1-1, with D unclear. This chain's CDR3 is CASSSAAAGTEAFF. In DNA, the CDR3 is TGCGCCAGCAGCTCGGCGGCGGCTGGCACTGAAGCTTTCTTT.